These T cell receptor beta chains were read from a single sample in a study of blood T cells in healthy people across ages. Using its own MiXCR run on the 5' RACE reads, TCRdb lists one record per CDR3 protein. This sample has about 620,000 distinct CDR3 sequences, with approximately 52% found just once. Sequencing was performed on blood. These receptors all stem from a woman of 80 years or more in good health. The conserved cysteine and the conserved F or W are not part of the CDR3 here.

TRBJ1-1 TRBV4-2 ASSHELSQLSGAPNTEAF
TRBJ1-2 TRBV13 ASSLGSRANYGYT
TRBJ2-1 TRBV2 ASTKLAGALNEQF
TRBJ2-7 TRBV5-1 ASSLSVRRGGETQY
. TRBV20-1 SAGRDRGYEQY
TRBJ2-7 TRBV28 ASRSGSRYEQY
TRBJ2-7 TRBV4-1 ASSASGGYEQY
TRBJ2-5 TRBV25-1 ASSELGLQQETQY
. TRBV7-9 ASSEGPLSYEQY
TRBJ2-4 TRBV7-2 ASSLTGGRAKNIQY
TRBJ2-5 TRBV10-3 AISPSGVREETQY
TRBJ1-1 TRBV10-3 AIRPAGRENTEAF
TRBJ2-3 TRBV6-5 ASGRGKSTDTQY
. TRBV28 ASSFIGLAGNEQY
TRBJ1-1 TRBV24-1 ATSDPTGGDTEAF
TRBJ2-5 TRBV29-1 SVVTGQETQY
TRBJ1-2 TRBV5-1 ASSGEGSYGYT
TRBJ2-3 TRBV12-3/TRBV12-4 ASSLDFSGGNGATSTDTQY
TRBJ2-7 TRBV5-1 ASQSGSSYEQY
TRBJ2-7 TRBV11-2 ASSLVPHYEQY
TRBJ2-3 TRBV20-1 SWGTSGRSDTQY
TRBJ2-2 TRBV21-1 ASSKVELAGELF
TRBJ2-7 TRBV20-1 SARDLTGFAYEQY
TRBJ2-3 TRBV7-2 ASSLERLAADTQY
TRBJ1-1 TRBV3-1 ASSQEGTANTEAF
TRBJ2-5 TRBV11-1 ASGLGQAQETQY
TRBJ2-3 TRBV10-3 AGGASGSSDTQY
TRBJ2-1 TRBV7-2 ASTTGLAGSNEQF
. TRBV4-2 ASSQLTEQY
. TRBV6-2/TRBV6-3 ASSSSLAGVVETQY
TRBJ2-1 TRBV5-1 ASSQERGGNNEQF
TRBJ2-3 TRBV7-2 ASSADLDTQY
TRBJ1-1 TRBV6-1 ASSERPQGPSNTEAF
TRBJ1-1 TRBV21-1 ASSKGAGENTEAF
TRBJ2-1 TRBV28 ASSWGGMRGSSYNEQF
TRBJ2-1 TRBV2 ASSGGQVGSYNEQF
TRBJ2-2 TRBV29-1 SVCPPGQGARSTGELF
TRBJ2-1 TRBV4-2 ASSQGLAGGVEYIEQF
TRBJ2-3 TRBV2 ATRLAGVGDTQY
TRBJ2-7 TRBV15 ATSRDLHREGVAGYEQY
TRBJ1-4 TRBV28 AATGGLSKEKLF
TRBJ2-7 TRBV25-1 ASRYSGTGDFSYEQY
TRBJ2-1 TRBV28 ASSSRRPQF
TRBJ1-3 TRBV3-1 ASSQEGGGSGNTIY
TRBJ2-7 TRBV4-1 ASSQNQQGSHEQY
TRBJ2-1 TRBV29-1 SVDFTSREQF
TRBJ2-7 TRBV7-8 ASSLVTDYEQY
TRBJ2-1 TRBV5-5 ASSSEASSYNEQF
. TRBV28 TSSLSGYEQY
TRBJ2-7 TRBV20-1 SATGTGDFYEQY
TRBJ2-5 TRBV14 ASSQAVGRVETQY
TRBJ2-1 TRBV20-1 SATNRGYNEQF
TRBJ2-5 TRBV7-9 ASSSLGFQETQY